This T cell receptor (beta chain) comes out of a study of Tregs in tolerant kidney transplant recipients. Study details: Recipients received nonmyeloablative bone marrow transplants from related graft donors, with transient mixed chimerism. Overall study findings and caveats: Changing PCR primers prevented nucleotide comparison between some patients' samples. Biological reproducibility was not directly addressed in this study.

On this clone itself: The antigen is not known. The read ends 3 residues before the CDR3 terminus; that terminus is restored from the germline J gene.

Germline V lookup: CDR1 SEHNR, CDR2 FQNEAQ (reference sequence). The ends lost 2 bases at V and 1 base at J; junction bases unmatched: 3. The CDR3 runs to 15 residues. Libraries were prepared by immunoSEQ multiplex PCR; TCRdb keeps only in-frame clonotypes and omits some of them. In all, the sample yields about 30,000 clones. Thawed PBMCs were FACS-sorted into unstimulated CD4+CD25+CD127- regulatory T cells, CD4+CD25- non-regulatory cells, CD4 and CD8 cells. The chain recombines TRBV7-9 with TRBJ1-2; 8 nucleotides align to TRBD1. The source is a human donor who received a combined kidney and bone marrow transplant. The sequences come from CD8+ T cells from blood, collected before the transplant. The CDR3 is CASSLQGAYNYGYTF. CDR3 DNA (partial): TGTGCCAGCAGCTTACAGGGGGCTTATAACTATGGC.